Following are 21 T cell receptor beta chains from one sample sequenced in a study of cytomegalovirus exposure and HLA in healthy donors. Sequenced by immunoSEQ multiplex PCR; TCRdb stores in-frame clones only, minus some. The sample has tens of thousands of clones, about nine tenths seen once. Sequenced sample: PBMCs. The receptors originated from a man aged 18 to 29 in good health and CMV-seronegative.

V is TRBV28 and J is TRBJ2-1; D is possibly TRBD2 (7 bases). V was cut by 7 bases and J by 7 bases, with 20 bases left in between. The length of the CDR3 is 15 residues. CDR1 and CDR2 (germline): MDHEN, SYDVKM. The CDR3 protein is CASTRGASGWNEQFF. Written as DNA, the CDR3 is TGTGCCAGCACCCGGGGGGCTAGCGGCTGGAATGAGCAGTTCTTC.

This rearrangement joins TRBV5-1 to TRBJ2-5, with D perhaps TRBD2 (6 bases). CDR1 is SGHRS and CDR2 is YFSETQ in the germline V gene. V lost 0 bases and J 5 bases, leaving 17 bases between the germline ends. CDR3 length: 16 residues. CDR3 nucleotides: TGCGCCAGCAGCTTGGCTAGCGCAATGGGCAGGGAGACCCAGTACTTC. Translated: CASSLASAMGRETQYF.

This chain uses TRBV13 with TRBJ2-7; 7 bases match TRBD2. J gave up 2 bases and V 5 bases, and 6 bases lay outside the gene matches. The germline gives CDR1 PRHDT, CDR2 FYEKMQ (reference sequence). This CDR3 has 14 amino acids. The CDR3 spells CASSHGLDAYEQYF. CDR3 bases: TGTGCCAGCAGCCACGGACTAGATGCCTACGAGCAGTACTTC.

The V gene is TRBV10-2, the J gene TRBJ2-1; D possibly corresponds to TRBD2 (5 bases). The ends were cut back, 6 bases at V and 4 bases at J, with 16 bases in the middle. CDR3 length: 15 amino acids. From germline, CDR1 is WSHSY and CDR2 SAAADI. Written as DNA, the CDR3 is TGCGCCAGCAGGGACTCGACGACTACTTACAATGAGCAGTTCTTC. Its translation is CASRDSTTTYNEQFF.

The rearrangement links TRBV6-1 to TRBJ2-7; perhaps TRBD2 as D (6 bases). The CDR3 runs 14 residues. CDR1 MNHNS and CDR2 SASEGT come from the germline V gene. The V end lost 1 base, the J end lost 3 bases, and 10 bases lay between the germline ends. This CDR3 is CASSEVPGDYEQYF. Written as DNA, the CDR3 is TGTGCCAGCAGTGAAGTGCCGGGGGACTACGAGCAGTACTTC.

The J gene is TRBJ1-1, the V gene TRBV11-3; D call uncertain. CDR3 length: 13 residues. V was trimmed by 4 bases and J by 3 bases, leaving 9 bases between them. Germline V gene sequence: CDR1 SGHNT, CDR2 YENEEA. Here the CDR3 reads CASSSNRDTEAFF. The DNA of the CDR3 is TGTGCCAGCAGCTCTAACAGAGACACTGAAGCTTTCTTT.

This sequence joins TRBV7-9 and TRBJ2-7; D gene ambiguous. V was pared by 5 bases and J by 2 bases, with 7 bases between. The CDR3 sequence is 12 residues long. The V gene's germline CDR1 is SEHNR and CDR2 FQNEAQ (reference sequence). The CDR3 sequence: CASSPTPYEQYF. For the CDR3, the DNA is TGTGCCAGCAGCCCTACCCCCTACGAGCAGTACTTC. The whole variable domain, filled in from reference TRBV7-9 and TRBJ2-7, reads DTGVSQNPRHKITKRGQNVTFRCDPISEHNRLYWYRQTLGQGPEFLTYFQNEAQLEKSRLLSDRFSAERPKGSFSTLEIQRTEQGDSAMYLCASSPTPYEQYFGPGTRLTVT.

J is TRBJ2-3 and V is TRBV27; the match to TRBD1 covers 10 bases. After removal of 6 bases from V and 4 bases from J, the junction contained 7 bases not matched to a gene. Germline CDR1 and CDR2: MNHEY and SMNVEV (reference sequence). This CDR3 region has 15 residues. The DNA for the CDR3 is TGTGCCAGCAGGGAAGGGACAGGGGCCCCAGATACGCAGTATTTT. This codes for CASREGTGAPDTQYF.

The chain links TRBV6-1 to TRBJ1-5, with a tentative D call TRBD1 (5 bases). This CDR3 has 15 residues. The germline gives CDR1 MNHNS, CDR2 SASEGT. Trimming stripped 0 bases from V and 0 bases from J, with 6 bases between. DNA of the CDR3: TGTGCCAGCAGTGAAGCAGGGGTTAGCAATCAGCCCCAGCATTTT. It is translated as CASSEAGVSNQPQHF.

This chain links TRBV15 with TRBJ1-5, with 8 bases lining up with TRBD1. CDR1 is LNHNV and CDR2 is YYDKDF in the germline V gene (reference sequence). With V trimmed by 6 bases and J by 7 bases, 8 bases remained unmatched. The CDR3 spans 14 residues. The CDR3, as DNA: TGTGCCACCAGTACCGGACAGGGCCCACAGCCCCAGCATTTT. Amino acids: CATSTGQGPQPQHF.

CDR3 sequence: CAFTSGNTEAFF. The CDR3 nucleotides read TGTGCCTTCACTTCAGGGAACACTGAAGCTTTCTTT. The rearrangement joins TRBV30 to TRBJ1-1, with D unresolved. The V gene lost 7 bases and the J gene lost 1 base, with 10 bases spanning the gap. Looked up from germline, CDR1 is GTSNPN and CDR2 is SVGIG (reference sequence). The CDR3 is 12 residues long.

The J gene is TRBJ2-7, the V gene TRBV28; TRBD1 agrees at 7 bases. CDR1 is MDHEN and CDR2 is SYDVKM in the germline V gene. CDR3 size: 13 residues. Germline trimming cut 8 bases from V and 5 bases from J; bases unmatched to any gene: 9. Here the CDR3 reads CASGPGGPNEQYF. Written as DNA, the CDR3 is TGTGCCAGCGGACCAGGGGGACCCAACGAGCAGTACTTC.

This clone has a handful of counts. The rearrangement links TRBV20-1 to TRBJ2-1, with unresolved D. Germline CDR1 reads DFQATT; CDR2 reads SNEGSKA (reference sequence). Trimming shortened V by 2 bases and J by 5 bases, and 4 bases separated the two germline ends. The CDR3 has 11 residues. Written as DNA, the CDR3 is TGCAGTGCTAGACAGAACAATGAGCAGTTCTTC. The encoded protein is CSARQNNEQFF.

This rearrangement joins TRBV5-1 to TRBJ2-7; D may be TRBD2 (5 bases). V dropped 0 bases and J dropped 0 bases, with 13 bases sitting between them. The CDR3 runs to 16 residues. Per germline, CDR1 SGHRS and CDR2 YFSETQ. CDR3 DNA: TGCGCCAGCAGCTTGGGTCACGGGAAGAGCTCCTACGAGCAGTACTTC. Amino acid sequence: CASSLGHGKSSYEQYF.

The gene calls are TRBV11-2 and TRBJ2-5; D possibly corresponds to TRBD1 (6 bases). This CDR3 has 15 amino acids. V gave up 0 bases and J gave up 1 base, with 9 bases separating them. Germline CDR1 SGHAT, CDR2 FQNNGV. This chain's CDR3 is CASSLEGHVQETQYF. DNA for the CDR3: TGTGCCAGCAGCTTAGAGGGACACGTCCAAGAGACCCAGTACTTC.

The chain couples TRBV10-3 to TRBJ1-3; D is unclear. Trimming removed 0 bases at V and 2 bases at J, with 8 bases between. This CDR3 has 15 residues. From germline, CDR1 is ENHRY and CDR2 SYGVKD. This chain's CDR3 is CAISESRQPGNTIYF. CDR3 DNA: TGTGCCATCAGTGAGTCGAGGCAGCCTGGAAACACCATATATTTT.

CDR3 loop: CAWNPGQGSNQPQHF. The CDR3 region has the DNA TGTGCCTGGAACCCCGGGCAGGGGAGCAATCAGCCCCAGCATTTT. The chain uses TRBV30 and TRBJ1-5; TRBD1 might be the D (6 bases). Germline CDR1 is GTSNPN and CDR2 is SVGIG (reference sequence). Trimming left V 4 bases short and J 1 base short, with 14 bases between. CDR3 size: 15 residues.

This chain uses TRBV18 with TRBJ1-1, with D hard to call. Trimming shortened V by 3 bases and J by 10 bases, and 24 bases separated the two germline ends. The CDR3 loop spans 16 amino acids. Germline lookup yields CDR1 KGHSH and CDR2 LQKENI. The CDR3 bases are TGTGCCAGCTCACCTTTGGAGGCACAGACTAGCATTCGAGCTTTCTTT. This translates into CASSPLEAQTSIRAFF.

V gene TRBV19 combines with J gene TRBJ1-2; D ambiguous. Germline V gene sequence: CDR1 LNHDA, CDR2 SQIVND (reference sequence). The CDR3 totals 15 residues. The V and J ends lost 1 base and 5 bases respectively, with 14 bases between them. CDR3 sequence: CASSIARRALYGYTF. The CDR3 DNA sequence: TGTGCCAGTAGTATAGCCAGGAGGGCTCTTTATGGCTACACCTTC.

The CDR3 region has the DNA TGTGCCAGCCTAAGCCGGGACTACGAATTCTACGAGCAGTACTTC. Translating gives CASLSRDYEFYEQYF. The chain uses TRBV19 and TRBJ2-7; 7 bases are shared with TRBD2. The CDR3 contains 15 residues. Germline V gene lookup returns CDR1 LNHDA and CDR2 SQIVND (reference sequence). The ends lost 9 bases at V and 3 bases at J; junction bases unmatched: 14.

With regard to this clone: At one of its ends the junction is not consistent with the germline gene, which may arise from a read error. The V and J genes are TRBV7-2 and TRBJ2-1; 7 bases line up with TRBD1. The CDR3 totals 13 residues. Germline V gene sequence: CDR1 SGHTA, CDR2 FQGNSA. This CDR3 reads CVSSYRGTNEQFF. As DNA, the CDR3 is TGTGTCAGCAGCTACAGGGGAACCAATGAGCAGTTCTTC.